This T cell receptor beta chain stems from a study of cytomegalovirus exposure and HLA in healthy donors. Study-level results: In a later analysis, compared with equally common non-associated chains, HLA-associated beta chains were more expanded.

Regarding this clone: As yet, its antigen is unknown.

J was trimmed by 10 bases and V by 5 bases; bases with no gene match: 7. CDR3 length: 12 amino acids. Germline V gives CDR1 SNHLY, CDR2 FYNNEI. Primers for the PCR totalled 60 Vbeta and 13 Jbeta. Sequenced by immunoSEQ multiplex PCR; TCRdb stores in-frame clones only, minus some. The table records around 180,000 clones, roughly 84% of them present only once. The clonotype comes from a boy between 2 and 10 years old in good health and CMV-seronegative. The V and J genes are TRBV2 and TRBJ1-1; 7 bases map to TRBD1. The sample was PBMCs. CDR3 region: CASSPDRRVAFF. Here the CDR3 DNA reads TGTGCCAGCAGTCCGGACAGGCGGGTAGCTTTCTTT.